A single sample gave rise to the 9 T cell receptor beta chains below, sequenced in a study of beta chain features in type 1 diabetes. Study results and limitations: All four CD4+ subsets from Type 1 diabetes patients carried moderately but significantly shorter TCRB CDR3s.

Their recognized antigens are unknown. Every bit of the isolated RNA underwent reverse transcription, so sequencing read expressed TCRB transcripts. The assay was immunoSEQ multiplex PCR, and TCRdb's table has in-frame clones only and misses some. The profile shows about 370,000 clones, around 9.6% of them singletons. Sequencing was performed on central memory CD4+ T cells from blood. All receptors come from a man between 25 and 39 years old with type 1 diabetes.

The gene calls are TRBV4-2 and TRBJ2-3; TRBD2 is a possible D gene (5 bases). The CDR3 extends over 16 amino acids. In germline, CDR1 is LGHNA, CDR2 YNFKEQ. V was shortened by 2 bases and J by 0 bases, with 12 bases between the two germline ends. This CDR3 reads CASSQNAGPSTDTQYF. Here the CDR3 DNA reads TGTGCCAGCAGCCAAAATGCGGGCCCAAGCACAGATACGCAGTATTTT.

This chain connects TRBV7-3 to TRBJ2-1; D ambiguous. Germline V gives CDR1 SGHTA, CDR2 FQGTGA. V was trimmed by 5 bases and J by 9 bases, leaving 14 bases between them. The CDR3 covers 13 residues. In DNA form, the CDR3 reads TGTGCCAGCAGCCCGCAAGATCGTTCTGAGCAGTTCTTC. Protein: CASSPQDRSEQFF.

The sample holds a few counts of this clone. This chain connects TRBV10-3 to TRBJ2-3, with TRBD2 matching over 11 bases. Germline V gene sequence: CDR1 ENHRY, CDR2 SYGVKD. V lost 4 bases to trimming and J lost 5 bases; unmatched junction nucleotides: 14. CDR3 size: 18 residues. The CDR3 coding sequence is TGTGCCATCAGTGGGACCGGGACTAGCGGTCCCACGGGAGATACGCAGTATTTT. As protein: CAISGTGTSGPTGDTQYF.

This clone has a count of ten or more. This rearrangement joins TRBV27 to TRBJ1-2; 7 nucleotides match TRBD1. The CDR3 runs 15 residues. Germline CDR1 reads MNHEY; CDR2 reads SMNVEV (reference sequence). V was pared by 4 bases and J by 4 bases, with 9 bases of the junction left unmatched. This chain's CDR3 is CASSSTHRQGYGYTF. For the CDR3, the DNA is TGTGCCAGCAGTTCAACCCATCGACAGGGCTATGGCTACACCTTC.

As regards this clone: Other DNA sequences within the sample encode an identical CDR3. V usage is TRBV18 and J usage is TRBJ2-3; 10 nucleotides agree with TRBD2. Germline values: CDR1 KGHSH, CDR2 LQKENI. J was trimmed by 6 bases and V by 0 bases; bases with no gene match: 3. The CDR3 length is 15 residues. The CDR3 nucleotides are TGTGCCAGCTCACCACCAGGACTAGCGGCTGATACGCAGTATTTT. Amino acids: CASSPPGLAADTQYF.

The rearrangement uses TRBV7-9 and TRBJ2-6; D remains ambiguous. Germline V gene sequence: CDR1 SEHNR, CDR2 FQNEAQ (reference sequence). The CDR3 runs to 14 residues. The V gene lost 5 bases and the J gene lost 3 bases, with 8 bases spanning the gap. The CDR3 DNA reads as TGTGCCAGCAGCGATATGGGTGGGGCCAACGTCCTGACTTTC. This codes for CASSDMGGANVLTF.

This chain connects TRBV10-3 to TRBJ1-2, with D possibly being TRBD1 (6 bases). Germline-derived CDR1 and CDR2 are ENHRY and SYGVKD. Trimming left V 3 bases short and J 2 bases short, with 7 bases between. The CDR3 runs 13 residues. This chain's CDR3 is CAISEQGNYGYTF. For the CDR3, the DNA is TGTGCCATCAGTGAACAGGGAAACTATGGCTACACCTTC.

This rearrangement joins TRBV18 to TRBJ2-5; TRBD2 might be the D (6 bases). The CDR3 has 13 amino acids. From germline, CDR1 is KGHSH and CDR2 LQKENI. V was clipped by 4 bases and J by 3 bases, with 9 bases between them. The CDR3 region is CASSRGEEETQYF. The CDR3 DNA reads TGTGCCAGCTCACGAGGGGAGGAAGAGACCCAGTACTTC.

This clone was counted only a few times. The chain joins TRBV7-2 to TRBJ2-3; D tentatively reads TRBD1 or TRBD2 (5 bases each). Trimming removed 8 bases at V and 0 bases at J, with 12 bases between. In germline, CDR1 is SGHTA, CDR2 FQGNSA. The CDR3 is 14 amino acids. The CDR3 nucleotides are TGTGCCAGCGACAGCGGATCAAGCACAGATACGCAGTATTTT. This translates into CASDSGSSTDTQYF.